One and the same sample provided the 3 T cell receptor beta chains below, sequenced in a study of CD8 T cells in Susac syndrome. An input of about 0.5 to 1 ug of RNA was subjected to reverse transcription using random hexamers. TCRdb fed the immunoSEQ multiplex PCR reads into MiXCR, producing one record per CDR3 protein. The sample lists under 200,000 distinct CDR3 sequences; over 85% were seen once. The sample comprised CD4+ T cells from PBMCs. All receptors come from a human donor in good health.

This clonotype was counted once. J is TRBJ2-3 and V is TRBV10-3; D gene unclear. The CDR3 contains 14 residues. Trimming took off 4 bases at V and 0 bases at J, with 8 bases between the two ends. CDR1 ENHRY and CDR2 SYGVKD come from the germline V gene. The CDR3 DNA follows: TGTGCCATCAGTGGCACGGGTAGCACAGATACGCAGTATTTT. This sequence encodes CAISGTGSTDTQYF.

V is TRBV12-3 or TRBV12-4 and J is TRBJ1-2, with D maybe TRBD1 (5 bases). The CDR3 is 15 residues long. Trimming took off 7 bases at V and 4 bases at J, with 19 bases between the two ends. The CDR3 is CASTNRGQDFYGYTF. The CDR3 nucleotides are TGTGCCAGCACAAATCGGGGCCAGGACTTCTATGGCTACACCTTC.

CDR3 sequence: CASSFLWYGYTF. The CDR3, as DNA: TGTGCCAGCAGTTTTCTTTGGTATGGCTACACCTTC. The chain couples TRBV12-3 or TRBV12-4 to TRBJ1-2; D gene unclear. The V and J ends lost 3 bases and 5 bases respectively, with 7 bases between them. The CDR3 totals 12 residues.